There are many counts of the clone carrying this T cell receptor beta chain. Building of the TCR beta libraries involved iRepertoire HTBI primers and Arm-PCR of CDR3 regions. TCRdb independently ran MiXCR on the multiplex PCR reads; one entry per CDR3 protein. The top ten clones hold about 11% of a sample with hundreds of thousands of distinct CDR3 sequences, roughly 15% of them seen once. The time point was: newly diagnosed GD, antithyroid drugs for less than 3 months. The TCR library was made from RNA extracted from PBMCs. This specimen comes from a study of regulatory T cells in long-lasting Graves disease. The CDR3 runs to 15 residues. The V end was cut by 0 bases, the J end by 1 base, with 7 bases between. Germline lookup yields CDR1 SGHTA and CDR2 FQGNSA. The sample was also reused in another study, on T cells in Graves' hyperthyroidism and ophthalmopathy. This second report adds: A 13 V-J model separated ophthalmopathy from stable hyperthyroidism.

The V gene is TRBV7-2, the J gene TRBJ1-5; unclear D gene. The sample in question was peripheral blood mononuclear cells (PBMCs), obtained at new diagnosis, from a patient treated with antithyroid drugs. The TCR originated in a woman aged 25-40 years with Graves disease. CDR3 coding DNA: TGTGCCAGCAGCTTAGCTTGGGGAAGCAATCAGCCCCAGCATTTT. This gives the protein CASSLAWGSNQPQHF. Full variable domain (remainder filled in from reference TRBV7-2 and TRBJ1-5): GAGVSQSPSNKVTEKGKDVELRCDPISGHTALYWYRQSLGQGLEFLIYFQGNSAPDKSGLPSDRFSAERTGGSVSTLTIQRTQQEDSAVYLCASSLAWGSNQPQHFGDGTRLSIL.